This T cell receptor beta chain is from a study of radiation and T cells in renal cell carcinoma. Study observations and caveats: Baseline intratumoral clonotype presence is unknown without pretreatment biopsies.

In its sample, this clone ranks as medium-sized. Its antigen is not known. Only in-frame clones appear in the TCRdb table, and some are missing; sequencing was by immunoSEQ multiplex PCR. The table has tens of thousands of clones, roughly 83% seen once; the top ten hold roughly 33%. Between the trimmed V and J ends, which lost 5 bases and 1 base, there was a span of 14 bases. Germline V gives CDR1 LNHDA, CDR2 SQIVND (reference sequence). CDR3 size: 15 residues. Specified time point: baseline pretreatment blood. Indicated treatment: 15 Gy SBRT to primary tumor, nephrectomy 4 weeks later. This TCR was sampled from a woman aged 70-85 years with renal cell carcinoma. The chain employs TRBV19 and TRBJ1-1; D may be TRBD1 (5 bases). The material sequenced was blood, taken from a patient whose treatment included radiotherapy and nephrectomy. The DNA of the CDR3 is TGTGCCAGTAGTTCGGGGGTCTTTTCGAACACTGAAGCTTTCTTT. It yields the protein CASSSGVFSNTEAFF.